This TCR beta chain originates from a study of metastatic and nonmetastatic thyroid tumors. Whole-study context: Comparison of repertoires was carried out across blood and tumor or nodule tissue from malignant and benign thyroid patients.

TCRdb redid the clone calls on the PCR reads using MiXCR. Of fewer than 20,000 clones in the sample, 15% to 19% were seen once. Thyroid surgery took place with no prior treatment in any patient. CDR3 length: 16 residues. Germline V gene sequence: CDR1 DFQATT, CDR2 SNEGSKA (reference sequence). Unmatched junction bases numbered 6, after V lost 6 bases and J lost 1 base. The V gene is TRBV20-1, the J gene TRBJ2-1; 13 bases are shared with TRBD2. The receptor was derived from a female donor with papillary thyroid cancer or a benign thyroid nodule (not recorded which). Some clones in this sample may be carry-over from other donors' samples. Sequencing was carried out using blood. The CDR3: CSANRLAGGSYNEQFF. CDR3 DNA sequence: TGCAGTGCCAATCGACTAGCGGGAGGTTCCTACAATGAGCAGTTCTTC.